This T cell receptor beta chain comes out of a study of T-cell reconstitution after alpha-beta-depleted transplantation in children. In this sample, this clonotype turned up many times. CDR1 and CDR2 from the germline V gene are MGHRA and YSYEKL. CDR3 length equals 15 residues. V was trimmed by 0 bases and J by 3 bases, leaving 11 bases between them. It was with unique molecular identifiers that the TCRbeta library was prepared. Each CDR3 protein is one row after TCRdb ran MiXCR on the PCR reads. The data contain a few hundred thousand distinct CDR3 sequences, roughly 14% of them seen just once; the ten biggest clones take up 4.3%.

Sequencing used PBMCs, obtained from the stem cell graft. The TCR originated in a human donor who donated a stem cell graft to a child with Fanconi anemia. This chain joins TRBV4-1 and TRBJ1-2; D possibly corresponds to TRBD1 (6 bases). This chain's CDR3 is CASSQEGQWDYGYTF. The DNA for the CDR3 is TGCGCCAGCAGCCAAGAAGGACAGTGGGACTATGGCTACACCTTC.